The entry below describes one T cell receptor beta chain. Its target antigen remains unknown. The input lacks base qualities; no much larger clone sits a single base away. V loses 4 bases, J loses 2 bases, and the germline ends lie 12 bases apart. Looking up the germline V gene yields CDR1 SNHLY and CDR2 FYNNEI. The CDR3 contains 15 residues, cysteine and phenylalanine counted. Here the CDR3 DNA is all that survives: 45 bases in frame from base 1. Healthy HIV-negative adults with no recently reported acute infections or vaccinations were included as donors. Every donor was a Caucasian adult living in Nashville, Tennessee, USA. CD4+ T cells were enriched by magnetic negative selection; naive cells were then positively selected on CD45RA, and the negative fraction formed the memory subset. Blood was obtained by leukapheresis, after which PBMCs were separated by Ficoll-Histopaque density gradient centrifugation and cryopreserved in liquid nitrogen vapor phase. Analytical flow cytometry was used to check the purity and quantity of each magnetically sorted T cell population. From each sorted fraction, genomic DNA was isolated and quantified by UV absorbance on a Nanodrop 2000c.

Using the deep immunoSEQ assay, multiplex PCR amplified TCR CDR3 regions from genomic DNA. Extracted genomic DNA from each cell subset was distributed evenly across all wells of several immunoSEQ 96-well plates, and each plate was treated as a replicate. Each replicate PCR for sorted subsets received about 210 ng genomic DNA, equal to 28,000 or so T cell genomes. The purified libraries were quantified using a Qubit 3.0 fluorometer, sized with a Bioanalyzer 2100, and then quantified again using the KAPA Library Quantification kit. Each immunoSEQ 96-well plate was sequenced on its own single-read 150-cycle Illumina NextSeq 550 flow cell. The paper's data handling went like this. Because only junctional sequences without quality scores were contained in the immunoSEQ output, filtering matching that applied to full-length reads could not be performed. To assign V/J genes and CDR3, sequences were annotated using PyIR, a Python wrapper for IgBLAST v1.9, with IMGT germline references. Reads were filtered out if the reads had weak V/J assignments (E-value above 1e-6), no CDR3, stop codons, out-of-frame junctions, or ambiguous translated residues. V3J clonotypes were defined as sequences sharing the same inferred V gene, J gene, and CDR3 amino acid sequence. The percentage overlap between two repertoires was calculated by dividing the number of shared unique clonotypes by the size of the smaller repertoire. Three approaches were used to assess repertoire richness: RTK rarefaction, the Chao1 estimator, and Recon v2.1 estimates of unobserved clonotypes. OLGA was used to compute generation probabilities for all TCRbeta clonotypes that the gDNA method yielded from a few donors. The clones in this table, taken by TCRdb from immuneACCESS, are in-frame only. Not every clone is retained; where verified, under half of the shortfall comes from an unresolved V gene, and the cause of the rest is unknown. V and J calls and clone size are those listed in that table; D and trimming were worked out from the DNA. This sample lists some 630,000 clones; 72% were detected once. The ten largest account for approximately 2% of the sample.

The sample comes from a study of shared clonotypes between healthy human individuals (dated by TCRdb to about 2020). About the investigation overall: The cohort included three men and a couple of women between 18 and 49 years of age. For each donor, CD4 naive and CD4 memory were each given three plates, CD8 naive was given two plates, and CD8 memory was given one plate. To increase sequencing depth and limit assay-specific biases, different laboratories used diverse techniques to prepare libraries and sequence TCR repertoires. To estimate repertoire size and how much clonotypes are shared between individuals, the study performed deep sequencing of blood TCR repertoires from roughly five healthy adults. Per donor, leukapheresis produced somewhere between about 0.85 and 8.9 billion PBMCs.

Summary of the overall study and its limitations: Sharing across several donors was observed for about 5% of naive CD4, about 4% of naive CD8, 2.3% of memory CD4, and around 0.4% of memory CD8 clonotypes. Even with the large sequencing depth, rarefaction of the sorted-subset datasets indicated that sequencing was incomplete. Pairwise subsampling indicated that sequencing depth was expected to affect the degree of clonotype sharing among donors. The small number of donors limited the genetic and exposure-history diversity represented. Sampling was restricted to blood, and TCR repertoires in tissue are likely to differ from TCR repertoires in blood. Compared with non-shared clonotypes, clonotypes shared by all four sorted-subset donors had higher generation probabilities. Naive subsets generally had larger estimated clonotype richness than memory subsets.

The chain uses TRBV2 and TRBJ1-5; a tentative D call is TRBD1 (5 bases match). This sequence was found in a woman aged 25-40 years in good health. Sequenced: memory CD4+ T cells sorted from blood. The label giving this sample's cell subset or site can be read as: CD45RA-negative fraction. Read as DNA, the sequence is TGTGCCAGCAGTGGTGCCAGGGTGGGCAATCAGCCCCAGCATTTT. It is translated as CASSGARVGNQPQHF.